This TCR beta chain was documented in a study of OX40 agonist ivuxolimab in advanced cancers. Turning to the study itself: Of the patients, three showed partial responses, one with hepatocellular carcinoma and two with cutaneous melanoma. Overall study findings and caveats: Near-lowest levels of clonal expansion characterized partial responders at 0.1-3.0 mg/kg.

A note on this clone: Its cognate antigen is unknown.

This table comes from immunoSEQ multiplex PCR, and its TCRdb copy is limited to in-frame clones, with some not included. The sample consists of 85,000 to 100,000 clones, about 90% of them appearing once. In germline, CDR1 is SQVTM, CDR2 ANQGSEA. V lost 7 bases and J 3 bases, leaving 13 bases between the germline ends. CDR3 size: 12 residues. Sequences were derived from CD4+ or CD8+ T cells sorted from blood, sampled in a trial of the OX40 agonist ivuxolimab. The chain recombines TRBV29-1 with TRBJ2-7, with D possibly TRBD2 on 6 matching bases. The clonotype was recovered from an adult with an advanced solid tumor such as melanoma, head and neck, liver or kidney cancer. In DNA form, the CDR3 reads TGCAGCGCAACGGGAGCCTACTACGAGCAGTACTTC. It codes for CSATGAYYEQYF.